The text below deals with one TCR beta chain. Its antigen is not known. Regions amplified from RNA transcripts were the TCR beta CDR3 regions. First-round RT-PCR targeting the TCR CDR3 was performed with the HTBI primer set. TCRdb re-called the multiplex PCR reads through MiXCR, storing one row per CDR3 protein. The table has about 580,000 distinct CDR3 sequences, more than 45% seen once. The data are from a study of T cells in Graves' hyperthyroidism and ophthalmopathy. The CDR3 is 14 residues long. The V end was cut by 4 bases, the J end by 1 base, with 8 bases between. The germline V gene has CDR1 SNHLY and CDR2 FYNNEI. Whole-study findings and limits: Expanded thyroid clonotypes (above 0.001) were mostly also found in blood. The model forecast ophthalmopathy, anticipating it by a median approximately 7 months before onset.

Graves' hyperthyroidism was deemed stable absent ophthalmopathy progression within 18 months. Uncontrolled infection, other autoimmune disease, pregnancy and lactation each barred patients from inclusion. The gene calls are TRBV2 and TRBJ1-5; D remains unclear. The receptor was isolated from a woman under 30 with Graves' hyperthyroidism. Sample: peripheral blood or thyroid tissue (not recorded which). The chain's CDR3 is CASSARDSNQPQHF. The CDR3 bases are TGTGCCAGCAGTGCTAGAGACAGCAATCAGCCCCAGCATTTT. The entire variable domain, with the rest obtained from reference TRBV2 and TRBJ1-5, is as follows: EPEVTQTPSHQVTQMGQEVILRCVPISNHLYFYWYRQILGQKVEFLVSFYNNEISEKSEIFDDQFSVERPDGSNFTLKIRSTKLEDSAMYFCASSARDSNQPQHFGDGTRLSIL.